The 5 T cell receptor beta chains below were found in one sample sequenced in a study of blood T cells in healthy people across ages. A second PCR of roughly 7 to 11 cycles used a sample-barcoded 5' primer and a J-beta primer mix. A single record per CDR3 protein comes from TCRdb applying MiXCR to the 5' RACE reads. The table includes over 1.5 million distinct CDR3 sequences, less than 50% detected once. Sequencing was performed on blood. These receptors all stem from a woman in her thirties or forties in good health.

This sequence joins TRBV10-3 and TRBJ1-2; the D gene is possibly TRBD1 (6 bases). Trimming removed 6 bases from V and 3 bases from J, with 11 bases in between. The CDR3 is 13 residues long. CDR1 and CDR2 (germline): ENHRY, SYGVKD. The CDR3: CAISGQQDYGYTF. CDR3 nucleotide sequence: TGTGCCATCAGCGGACAGCAGGACTATGGCTACACCTTC.

This clonotype was seen a few times. The V gene is TRBV29-1, the J gene TRBJ1-2; 7 bases are shared with TRBD1. The trim removed 5 bases at V and 2 bases at J, leaving 11 bases unmatched. CDR1 is SQVTM, CDR2 ANQGSEA, per germline. CDR3 size: 15 residues. CDR3 sequence (DNA): TGCAGCGTTTATGACACCAAACAGGGGAACTATGGCTACACCTTC. Translation gives CSVYDTKQGNYGYTF.

This chain joins TRBV28 and TRBJ2-3; 7 bases fit TRBD1. This CDR3 has 14 amino acids. The germline V gene encodes CDR1 MDHEN and CDR2 SYDVKM. V lost 6 bases and J lost 2; bases outside the gene matches: 5. CDR3 in DNA: TGTGCCAGCAGGAACAGGGGCAACACAGATACGCAGTATTTT. This sequence encodes CASRNRGNTDTQYF.

This clonotype was seen a single time. This chain joins TRBV6-5 and TRBJ1-1, with a possible D match to TRBD1 (5 bases). Between the trimmed V and J ends, which lost 0 bases and 1 base, there was a span of 15 bases. The CDR3 has 17 amino acids. Germline V gene lookup returns CDR1 MNHEY and CDR2 SVGAGI. The CDR3 reads CASSYSQVPGQNTEAFF. Here the CDR3 DNA reads TGTGCCAGCAGTTACTCACAGGTACCAGGGCAGAACACTGAAGCTTTCTTT.

The rearrangement links TRBV6-2 or TRBV6-3 to TRBJ2-3; the D is unclear. V was shortened by 0 bases and J by 0 bases, with 4 bases between the two germline ends. Germline-derived CDR1 and CDR2 are MNHEY and SVGEGT. This CDR3 comprises 14 residues. The CDR3: CASSYSQSTDTQYF. The CDR3 region has the DNA TGTGCCAGCAGTTACTCCCAGAGCACAGATACGCAGTATTTT.